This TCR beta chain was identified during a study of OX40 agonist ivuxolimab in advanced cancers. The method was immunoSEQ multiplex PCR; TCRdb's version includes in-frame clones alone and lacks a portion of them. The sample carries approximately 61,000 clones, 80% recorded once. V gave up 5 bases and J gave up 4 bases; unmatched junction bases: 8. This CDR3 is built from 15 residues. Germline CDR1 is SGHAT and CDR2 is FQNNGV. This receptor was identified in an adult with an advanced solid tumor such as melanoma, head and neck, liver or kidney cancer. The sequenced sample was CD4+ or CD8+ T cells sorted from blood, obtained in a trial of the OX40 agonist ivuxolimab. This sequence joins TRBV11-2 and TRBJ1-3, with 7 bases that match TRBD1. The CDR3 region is CASSPRTGLGNTIYF. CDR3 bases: TGTGCCAGCAGCCCCCGGACAGGATTAGGAAACACCATATATTTT. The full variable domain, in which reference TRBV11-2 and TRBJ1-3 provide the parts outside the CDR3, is EAGVAQSPRYKIIEKRQSVAFWCNPISGHATLYWYQQILGQGPKLLIQFQNNGVVDDSQLPKDRFSAERLKGVDSTLKIQPAKLEDSAVYLCASSPRTGLGNTIYFGEGSWLTVV.